A selection of T cell receptor beta chains follows, all from one sample in a study of blood T cell repertoires in COVID-19. Sequencing used immunoSEQ multiplex PCR; TCRdb keeps in-frame clones, though not all of them. Counted here are over 95,000 clones, roughly 83% occurring once; the ten biggest clones make up approximately 15%. The sequenced material came from peripheral blood. The receptors shown here come from a woman aged 55 to 70 with acute or convalescent COVID-19. CDR3s include the opening cysteine and the closing phenylalanine or tryptophan. D genes are given only for firm matches. Clone sizes are given selectively: once, few, many, or a class where the clone is expanded.

CASSWDSVRGDSPLHF TGTGCCAGCAGCTGGGACAGTGTGAGAGGAGATTCACCCCTCCACTTT TRBD1 TRBJ1-6 few TRBV5-4
CASSGTGLEKIYGYTF TGTGCCAGCAGTGGGACAGGTTTGGAGAAAATCTATGGCTACACCTTC TRBD1 TRBJ1-2 NA TRBV6-1
CSASDRGEGYTF TGCAGTGCTAGTGACAGGGGTGAGGGCTACACCTTC TRBD1 TRBJ1-2 NA TRBV20-1
CAWSRQGSGGYTF TGTGCCTGGAGTCGGCAGGGGAGCGGTGGCTACACCTTC NA TRBJ1-2 once TRBV30
CASSGQGPDTQYF TGTGCCAGTAGCGGACAGGGCCCAGATACGCAGTATTTT TRBD1 TRBJ2-3 NA TRBV19
CASSHNRGTEAFF TGTGCCAGCAGCCACAACAGGGGGACTGAAGCTTTCTTT TRBD1 TRBJ1-1 NA TRBV3-1/TRBV3-2
CASSQDAGSGRDYGYTF TGTGCCAGCAGCCAAGATGCAGGGTCAGGGAGGGACTATGGCTACACCTTC NA TRBJ1-2 NA TRBV4-2
CGAGISGNTIYF TGTGGGGCCGGCATCTCTGGAAACACCATATATTTT NA TRBJ1-3 NA TRBV30
CASSTQTGGQEKLFF TGTGCCAGCAGTACCCAGACAGGGGGACAGGAAAAACTGTTTTTT TRBD1 TRBJ1-4 once TRBV2
CASSPQDMGFTGPYGYTF TGCGCCAGCAGCCCTCAAGACATGGGTTTTACAGGGCCCTATGGCTACACCTTC NA TRBJ1-2 few TRBV4-1